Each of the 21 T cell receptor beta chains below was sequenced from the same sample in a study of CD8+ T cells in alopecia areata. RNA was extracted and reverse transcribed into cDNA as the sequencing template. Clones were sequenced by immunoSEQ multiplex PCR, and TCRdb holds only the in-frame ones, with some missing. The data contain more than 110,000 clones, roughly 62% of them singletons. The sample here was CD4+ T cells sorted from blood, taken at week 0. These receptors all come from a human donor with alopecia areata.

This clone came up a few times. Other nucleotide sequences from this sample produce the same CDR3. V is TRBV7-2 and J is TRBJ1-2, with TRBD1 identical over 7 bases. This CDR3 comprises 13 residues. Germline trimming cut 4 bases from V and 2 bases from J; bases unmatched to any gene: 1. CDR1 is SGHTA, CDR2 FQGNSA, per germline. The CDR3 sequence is CASSWTGNYGYTF. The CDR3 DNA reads TGTGCCAGCAGCTGGACAGGAAACTATGGCTACACCTTC.

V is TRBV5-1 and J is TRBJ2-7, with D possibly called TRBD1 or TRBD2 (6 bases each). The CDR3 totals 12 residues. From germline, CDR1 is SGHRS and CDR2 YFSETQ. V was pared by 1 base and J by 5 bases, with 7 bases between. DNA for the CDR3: TGCGCCAGCAGCTTGAGGGGGGACGAGCAGTACTTC. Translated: CASSLRGDEQYF.

CDR3 sequence reads: CASSKQGGHQPQHF. The CDR3 nucleotides are TGTGCCAGCAGCAAACAGGGGGGACATCAGCCCCAGCATTTT. The genes are TRBV5-8 and TRBJ1-5; 8 nucleotides align to TRBD1. The CDR3 spans 14 residues. J lost 5 bases, V lost 4 bases, and 5 bases had no gene match. Germline CDR1 reads SGHTS; CDR2 reads YDEGEE. Full variable domain (rest looked up from reference TRBV5-8 and TRBJ1-5): EAGVTQSPTHLIKTRGQQATLRCSPISGHTSVYWYQQALGLGLQFLLWYDEGEERNRGNFPPRFSGRQFPNYSSELNVNALELEDSALYLCASSKQGGHQPQHFGDGTRLSIL.

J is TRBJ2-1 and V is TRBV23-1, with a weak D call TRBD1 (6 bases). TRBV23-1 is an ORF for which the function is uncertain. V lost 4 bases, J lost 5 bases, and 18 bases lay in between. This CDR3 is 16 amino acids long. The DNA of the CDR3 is TGCGCCAGCAGTCCACAAGGGGGTGGGGACGACAATGAGCAGTTCTTC. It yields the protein CASSPQGGGDDNEQFF.

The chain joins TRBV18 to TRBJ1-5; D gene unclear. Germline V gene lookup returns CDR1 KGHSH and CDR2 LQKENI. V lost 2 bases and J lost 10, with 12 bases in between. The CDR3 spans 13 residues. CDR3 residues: CASSPTAEKPQHF. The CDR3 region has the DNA TGTGCCAGCTCACCAACAGCTGAGAAACCCCAGCATTTT.

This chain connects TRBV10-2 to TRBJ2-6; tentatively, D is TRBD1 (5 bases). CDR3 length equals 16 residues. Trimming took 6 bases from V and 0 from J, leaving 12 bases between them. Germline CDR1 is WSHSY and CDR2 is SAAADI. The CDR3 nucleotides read TGCGCCAGCAGAGACAGTAGATCCTCTGGGGCCAACGTCCTGACTTTC. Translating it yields CASRDSRSSGANVLTF.

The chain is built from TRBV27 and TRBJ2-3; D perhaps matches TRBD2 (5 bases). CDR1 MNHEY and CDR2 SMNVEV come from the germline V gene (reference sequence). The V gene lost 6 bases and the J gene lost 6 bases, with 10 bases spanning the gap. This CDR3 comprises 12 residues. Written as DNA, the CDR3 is TGTGCCAGCAGCCATCAGCGGGATACGCAGTATTTT. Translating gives CASSHQRDTQYF.

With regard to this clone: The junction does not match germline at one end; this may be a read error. The CDR3 coding sequence is TGTGCTAGCAGCTTAGCCGGAGCAGAGACCCAGTACTTC. Its translation: CASSLAGAETQYF. The V and J genes are TRBV7-7 and TRBJ2-5, with D uncertain. The CDR3 is made up of 13 amino acids. Per germline, CDR1 SSHAT and CDR2 FNYEAQ (reference sequence). The full variable domain, with the rest looked up from reference TRBV7-7 and TRBJ2-5, is GAGVSQSPRYKVTKRGQDVTLRCDPISSHATLYWYQQALGQGPEFLTYFNYEAQPDKSGLPSDRFSAERPEGSISTLTIQRTEQRDSAMYRCASSLAGAETQYFGPGTRLLVL.

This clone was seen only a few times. CDR3 bases: TGTGCCAGCTCACCTCCCATGACCCTGACAGGAGCCCTTTACACCTTC. Encoded protein: CASSPPMTLTGALYTF. The chain is built from TRBV18 and TRBJ1-2; D is perhaps TRBD1 (6 bases). The CDR3 is 16 amino acids. V shed 3 bases and J shed 11 bases, with 25 bases lying between them. Per the germline V gene, CDR1 is KGHSH and CDR2 is LQKENI.

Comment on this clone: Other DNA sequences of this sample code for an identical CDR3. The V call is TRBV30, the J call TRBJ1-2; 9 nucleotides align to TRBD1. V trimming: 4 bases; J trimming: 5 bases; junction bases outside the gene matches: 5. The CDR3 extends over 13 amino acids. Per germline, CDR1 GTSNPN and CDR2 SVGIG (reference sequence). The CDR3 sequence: CAWNRQGGYGYTF. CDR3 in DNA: TGTGCCTGGAACCGACAGGGGGGATATGGCTACACCTTC.

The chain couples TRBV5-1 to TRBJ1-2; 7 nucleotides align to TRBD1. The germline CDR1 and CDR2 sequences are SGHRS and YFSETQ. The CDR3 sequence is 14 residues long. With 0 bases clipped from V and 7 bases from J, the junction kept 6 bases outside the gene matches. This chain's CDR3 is CASSLDEGATGYTF. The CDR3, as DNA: TGCGCCAGCAGCTTGGATGAGGGGGCGACTGGCTACACCTTC.

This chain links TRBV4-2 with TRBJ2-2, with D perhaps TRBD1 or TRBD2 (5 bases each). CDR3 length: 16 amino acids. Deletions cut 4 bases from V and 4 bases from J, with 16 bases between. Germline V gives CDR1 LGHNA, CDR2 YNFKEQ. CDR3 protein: CASSLDPGSGTGELFF. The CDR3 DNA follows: TGTGCCAGCAGCCTCGATCCAGGGAGTGGCACCGGGGAGCTGTTTTTT.

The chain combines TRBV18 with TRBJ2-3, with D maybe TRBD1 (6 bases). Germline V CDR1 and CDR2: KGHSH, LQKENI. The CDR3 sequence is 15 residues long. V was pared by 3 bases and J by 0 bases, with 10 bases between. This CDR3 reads CASSPMGASTDTQYF. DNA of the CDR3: TGTGCCAGCTCACCGATGGGGGCCAGCACAGATACGCAGTATTTT.

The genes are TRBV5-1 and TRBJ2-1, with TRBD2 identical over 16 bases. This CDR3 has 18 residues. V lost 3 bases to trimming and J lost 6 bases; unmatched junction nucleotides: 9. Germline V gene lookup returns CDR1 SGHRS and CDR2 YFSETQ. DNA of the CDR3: TGCGCCAGCAGCTCGGGACTAGCGGGGGGGAAACCTCCCAATGAGCAGTTCTTC. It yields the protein CASSSGLAGGKPPNEQFF. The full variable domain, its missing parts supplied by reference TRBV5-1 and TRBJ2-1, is KAGVTQTPRYLIKTRGQQVTLSCSPISGHRSVSWYQQTPGQGLQFLFEYFSETQRNKGNFPGRFSGRQFSNSRSEMNVSTLELGDSALYLCASSSGLAGGKPPNEQFFGPGTRLTVL.

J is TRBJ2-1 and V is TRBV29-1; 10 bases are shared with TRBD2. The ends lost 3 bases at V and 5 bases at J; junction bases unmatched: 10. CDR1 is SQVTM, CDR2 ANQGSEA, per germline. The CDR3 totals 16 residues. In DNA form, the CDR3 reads TGCAGCGTTGAGCCCCGGGTAGCGGGGGGCCACAATGAGCAGTTCTTC. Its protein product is CSVEPRVAGGHNEQFF.

DNA of the CDR3: TGTGCCAGCAGCCCACACCCGGACAGTCGGAACTATGGCTACACCTTC. This sequence encodes CASSPHPDSRNYGYTF. The chain couples TRBV4-2 to TRBJ1-2, with a tentative D call TRBD1 (6 bases). Germline V gene lookup returns CDR1 LGHNA and CDR2 YNFKEQ. V gave up 4 bases and J gave up 2 bases, with 17 bases separating them. This CDR3 has 16 amino acids.

The CDR3 loop is CASSLGRTMGGAFF. Here the CDR3 DNA reads TGCGCCAGCAGCTTGGGCCGGACAATGGGAGGGGCTTTCTTT. The rearrangement joins TRBV5-1 to TRBJ1-1; weak D call: TRBD1 (5 bases). V lost 0 bases to trimming and J lost 11 bases, with 17 bases between them. Looked up from germline, CDR1 is SGHRS and CDR2 is YFSETQ. This CDR3 comprises 14 residues.

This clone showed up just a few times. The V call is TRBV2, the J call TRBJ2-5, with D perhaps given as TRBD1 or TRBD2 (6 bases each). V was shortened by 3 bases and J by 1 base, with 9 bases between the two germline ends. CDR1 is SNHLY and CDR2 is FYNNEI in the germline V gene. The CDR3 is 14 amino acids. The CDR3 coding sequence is TGTGCCAGCAGTGATGGAGGGGGCCAAGAGACCCAGTACTTC. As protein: CASSDGGGQETQYF.

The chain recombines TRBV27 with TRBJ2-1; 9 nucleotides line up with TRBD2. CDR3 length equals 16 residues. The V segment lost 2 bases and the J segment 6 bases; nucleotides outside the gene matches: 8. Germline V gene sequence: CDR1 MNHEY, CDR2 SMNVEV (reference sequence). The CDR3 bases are TGTGCCAGCAGTTTACGCCGGGGACTAGCCCCCAATGAGCAGTTCTTC. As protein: CASSLRRGLAPNEQFF.

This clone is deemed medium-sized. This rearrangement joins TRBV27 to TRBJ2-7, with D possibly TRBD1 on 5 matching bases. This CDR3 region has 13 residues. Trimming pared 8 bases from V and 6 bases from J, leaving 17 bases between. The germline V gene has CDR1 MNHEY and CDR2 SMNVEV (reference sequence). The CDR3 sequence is CASQKGFQSEQYF. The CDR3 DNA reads TGTGCCAGCCAAAAGGGGTTCCAGAGCGAGCAGTACTTC.

The CDR3 spells CASSGGATFSLHF. Here the CDR3 DNA reads TGTGCCAGCAGCGGGGGGGCGACGTTCTCCCTCCACTTT. The genes are TRBV7-2 and TRBJ1-6, with a possible D match to TRBD1 (6 bases). The CDR3 extends over 13 amino acids. V was clipped by 5 bases and J by 14 bases, with 16 bases between them. Germline V gene lookup returns CDR1 SGHTA and CDR2 FQGNSA.